This T cell receptor beta chain was sequenced for a study of blood T cell repertoires in COVID-19. Overall study: Spain, Italy and the United States supplied samples that represented acute and convalescent COVID-19. From T cells, B-cell-depleted T cells, or PBMCs came the material, which was cDNA or gDNA.

It was during active infection that Seattle patients were enrolled and then longitudinally followed. Assay used: immunoSEQ multiplex PCR; TCRdb lists only in-frame clones, some missing. The profile shows around 260,000 clones, 80% to 90% of them singletons. The CDR3 loop spans 14 amino acids. Trimming removed 1 base at V and 5 bases at J, with 6 bases between. Germline values: CDR1 LNHNV, CDR2 YYDKDF (reference sequence). Source material: peripheral blood. This sequence originates from a woman aged 70-85 years with COVID-19, enrolled during active disease. This chain uses TRBV15 with TRBJ1-6; TRBD1 might be the D (5 bases). CDR3 in amino acids: CATSRVRDNSPLHF. CDR3 nucleotide sequence: TGTGCCACCAGCAGAGTCAGGGATAATTCACCCCTCCACTTT.